This T cell receptor (beta chain) was retrieved from a study of CD4 T cells in relation to SARS-CoV-2 and coronaviruses. Study results and caveats: No crossreactivity against non-spike viral proteins was tested here. Monoreactive clones expanded significantly more to SARS-CoV-2 than crossreactive clones did.

Uncultured naive and memory CD4+ T cells supplied DNA for deep TCR-beta sequencing. Some clones are missing from TCRdb's copy, which holds only in-frame ones; the method was immunoSEQ multiplex PCR. The profile shows around 56,000 clones, 70% to 90% of them singletons. On this clone itself: The target antigen is unknown.

The germline V gene encodes CDR1 MNHEY and CDR2 SMNVEV (reference sequence). The CDR3 is made up of 17 amino acids. The V gene end was trimmed by 4 bases and the J gene end by 1 base; junction bases not matched to a gene: 12. CD4+ T cells from unexposed donors were obtained before the COVID-19 pandemic (2011-2018). Cryopreserved PBMCs were CD4-enriched, then split into naive and memory cells. Sequences were obtained from memory CD4+ T cells from PBMCs. The chain recombines TRBV27 with TRBJ1-1; 7 bases line up with TRBD1. This TCR came from a human donor in good health. CDR3 sequence reads: CASSWGGNRGGNTEAFF. In DNA form, the CDR3 reads TGTGCCAGCAGTTGGGGGGGTAACAGGGGTGGGAACACTGAAGCTTTCTTT.